Below, 6 T cell receptor beta chains from the same sample are listed, as sequenced in a study of control samples from healthy donors and cancer patients. Measured with immunoSEQ multiplex PCR; TCRdb has only the in-frame clones, and not every one. The data show approximately 150,000 clones, 96% seen once. Sequencing input: blood. All receptors come from a woman aged 30 to 39 in good health.

This clone was seen only a few times. The rearrangement uses TRBV30 and TRBJ1-2; D uncertain. CDR1 and CDR2 from the germline V gene are GTSNPN and SVGIG (reference sequence). CDR3 length: 12 residues. V dropped 5 bases and J dropped 2 bases, with 9 bases sitting between them. This chain's CDR3 is CAWFQVNYGYTF. The DNA of the CDR3 is TGTGCCTGGTTTCAGGTCAACTATGGCTACACCTTC.

This chain links TRBV7-8 with TRBJ2-2; the match to TRBD2 covers 8 bases. With V trimmed by 5 bases and J by 1 base, 6 bases remained unmatched. Per the germline V gene, CDR1 is SGHVS and CDR2 is FQNEAQ. CDR3 length: 16 amino acids. CDR3 amino acids: CASSRGGGRNTGELFF. The CDR3 DNA reads TGTGCCAGCAGCCGAGGCGGGGGGCGGAACACCGGGGAGCTGTTTTTT.

The chain is built from TRBV28 and TRBJ1-5, with D perhaps TRBD1 (5 bases). CDR3 length: 13 amino acids. CDR1 and CDR2 (germline): MDHEN, SYDVKM. V was trimmed by 7 bases and J by 3 bases, leaving 10 bases between them. For the CDR3, the DNA is TGTGCCAGCAAGGAGGGGACCAATCAGCCCCAGCATTTT. Protein product: CASKEGTNQPQHF.

The chain combines TRBV28 with TRBJ2-2; D is tentatively TRBD1 or TRBD2 (5 bases each). The CDR3 runs 15 residues. Trimming removed 8 bases at V and 1 base at J, with 14 bases between. Germline V gene lookup returns CDR1 MDHEN and CDR2 SYDVKM. The CDR3 protein is CASLGGGMNTGELFF. CDR3 nucleotide sequence: TGTGCCAGCCTAGGTGGGGGAATGAACACCGGGGAGCTGTTTTTT.

V and J are TRBV3-1 (or the pseudogene TRBV3-2) and TRBJ2-1, with D unresolved. There are 15 residues in the CDR3. Germline V gene lookup returns CDR1 LGHDT and CDR2 YNNKEL (reference sequence). V lost 0 bases to trimming and J lost 0 bases, with 6 bases between them. As DNA, the CDR3 is TGTGCCAGCAGCCAAGACAGGATCTCCTACAATGAGCAGTTCTTC. Protein product: CASSQDRISYNEQFF.

This clone is a singleton in its sample. V usage is TRBV18 and J usage is TRBJ2-7; D might be TRBD2 (5 bases). The CDR3 length is 12 residues. V lost 3 bases, J lost 7 bases, and 10 bases lay in between. The germline V gene has CDR1 KGHSH and CDR2 LQKENI. The CDR3 spells CASSPRSGEQYF. The CDR3 nucleotides are TGTGCCAGCTCACCTCGTTCGGGGGAGCAGTACTTC.